This T cell receptor (beta chain) was obtained from a study of T cells in Graves' hyperthyroidism and ophthalmopathy. TCR beta CDR3 sequences were amplified from RNA transcripts. Primed by the HTBI set, a first-round RT-PCR was run on the TCR CDR3. TCRdb itself ran the multiplex PCR reads through MiXCR, one entry per CDR3 protein. In the table there are roughly 500,000 distinct CDR3 sequences, about half of which are singletons. This clonotype was recorded many times. This TCR was recovered from an adult woman with Graves' disease, either hyperthyroidism or ophthalmopathy (not recorded which). Input material: peripheral blood or thyroid tissue (not recorded which).

The CDR3 sequence is CASSLEQGVREQYF. CDR3 DNA sequence: TGTGCCAGCAGCCTCGAACAGGGGGTGAGGGAGCAGTACTTC. The rearrangement joins TRBV3-1 to TRBJ2-7, with TRBD1 matching 8 bases. The V gene's germline CDR1 is LGHDT and CDR2 YNNKEL (reference sequence). Trimming removed 4 bases from V and 7 bases from J; junction bases left unmatched: 9. This CDR3 contains 14 residues.